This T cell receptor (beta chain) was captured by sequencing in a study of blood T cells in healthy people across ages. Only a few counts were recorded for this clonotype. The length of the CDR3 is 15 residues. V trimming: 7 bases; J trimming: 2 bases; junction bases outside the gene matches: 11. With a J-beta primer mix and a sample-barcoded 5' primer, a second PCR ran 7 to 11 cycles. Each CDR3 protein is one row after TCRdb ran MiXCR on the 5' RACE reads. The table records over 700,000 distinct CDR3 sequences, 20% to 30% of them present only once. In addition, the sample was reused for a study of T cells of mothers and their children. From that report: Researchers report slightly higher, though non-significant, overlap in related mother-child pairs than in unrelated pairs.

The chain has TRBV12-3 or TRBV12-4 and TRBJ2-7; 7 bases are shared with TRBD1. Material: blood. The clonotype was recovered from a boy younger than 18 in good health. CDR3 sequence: CASTPGQTRTYEQYF. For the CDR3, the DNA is TGTGCCAGCACCCCGGGACAGACTCGTACCTACGAGCAGTACTTC.